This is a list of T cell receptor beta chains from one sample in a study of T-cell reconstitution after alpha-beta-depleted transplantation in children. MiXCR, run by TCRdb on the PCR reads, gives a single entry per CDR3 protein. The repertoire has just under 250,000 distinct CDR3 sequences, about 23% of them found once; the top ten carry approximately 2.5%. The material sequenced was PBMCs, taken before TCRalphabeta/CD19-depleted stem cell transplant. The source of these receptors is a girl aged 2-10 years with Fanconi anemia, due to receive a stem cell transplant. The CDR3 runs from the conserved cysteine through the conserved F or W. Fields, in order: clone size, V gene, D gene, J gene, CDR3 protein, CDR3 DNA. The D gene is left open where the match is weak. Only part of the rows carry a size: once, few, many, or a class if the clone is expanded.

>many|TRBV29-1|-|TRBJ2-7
CSVMSSYEQYF
TGCAGCGTGATGAGCTCCTACGAGCAGTACTTC
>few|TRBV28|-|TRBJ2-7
CASSPLGSLRYEQYF
TGTGCCAGCAGCCCCCTAGGTAGTCTCCGCTACGAGCAGTACTTC
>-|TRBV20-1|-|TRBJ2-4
CSARTIAKNIQYF
TGCAGTGCCCGGACCATAGCCAAAAACATTCAGTACTTC
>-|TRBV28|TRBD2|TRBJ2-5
CASMGSGPLRQETQYF
TGTGCCAGCATGGGTAGCGGGCCGTTACGTCAAGAGACCCAGTACTTC
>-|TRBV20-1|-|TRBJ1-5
CSAGSLRGRKNQPQHF
TGCAGTGCTGGCTCCCTCCGGGGCAGGAAGAATCAGCCCCAGCATTTT
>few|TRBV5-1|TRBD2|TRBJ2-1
CASSVLTSGKYNEQFF
TGCGCCAGCAGCGTCCTGACTAGCGGAAAGTACAATGAGCAGTTCTTC
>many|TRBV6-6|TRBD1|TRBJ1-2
CASSQGDYGYTF
TGTGCCAGCAGTCAGGGGGACTATGGCTACACCTTC
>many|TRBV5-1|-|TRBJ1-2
CASIGDDYGYTF
TGCGCCAGCATCGGGGACGACTATGGCTACACCTTC
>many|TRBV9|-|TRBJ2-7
CASSPRQGVVGYEQYF
TGTGCCAGCAGCCCCAGGCAGGGAGTCGTCGGCTACGAGCAGTACTTC
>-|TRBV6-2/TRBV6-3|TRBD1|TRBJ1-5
CASSYLRDRGSNQPQHF
TGTGCCAGCAGTTATCTCCGGGACAGGGGGAGCAATCAGCCCCAGCATTTT
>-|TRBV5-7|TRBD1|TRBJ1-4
CASTDRAINEKLFF
TGTGCCAGCACCGACAGGGCTATTAATGAAAAACTGTTTTTT
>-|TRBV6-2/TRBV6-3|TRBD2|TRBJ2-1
CASNPTSGSSYNEQFF
TGTGCCAGCAATCCGACTAGCGGGAGCTCCTACAATGAGCAGTTCTTC
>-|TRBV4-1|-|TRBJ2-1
CASSQVDNEQFF
TGCGCCAGCAGCCAAGTCGACAATGAGCAGTTCTTC
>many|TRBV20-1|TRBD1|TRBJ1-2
CSAYGDRASNYGYTF
TGCAGTGCCTACGGGGACAGGGCTTCTAACTATGGCTACACCTTC
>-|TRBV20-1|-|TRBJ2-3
CSASQLAPTQWSDTQYF
TGCAGTGCTAGTCAGCTAGCGCCCACTCAATGGTCAGATACGCAGTATTTT
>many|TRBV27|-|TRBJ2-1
CASSLRDDLYNEQFF
TGTGCCAGCAGCCTTAGGGATGACCTTTACAATGAGCAGTTCTTC
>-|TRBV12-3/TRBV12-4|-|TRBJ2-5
CASSLSSEAHQETQYF
TGTGCCAGCAGTTTATCCTCGGAGGCCCACCAAGAGACCCAGTACTTC
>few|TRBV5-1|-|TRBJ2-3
CASSLVGSTDTQYF
TGCGCCAGCAGCTTGGTGGGCAGCACAGATACGCAGTATTTT
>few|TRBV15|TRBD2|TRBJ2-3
CATSRVPGLVGDTQYF
TGTGCCACCAGCAGAGTCCCGGGACTAGTGGGAGATACGCAGTATTTT
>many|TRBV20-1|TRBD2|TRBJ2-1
CSAGGSSYNEQFF
TGCAGTGCCGGCGGGAGCTCCTACAATGAGCAGTTCTTC
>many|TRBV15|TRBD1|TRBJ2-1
CATSSGTGTYNEQFF
TGTGCCACCAGCTCCGGGACAGGAACCTACAATGAGCAGTTCTTC
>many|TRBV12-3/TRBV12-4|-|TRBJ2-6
CASGISGANVLTF
TGTGCCAGCGGAATCTCTGGGGCCAACGTCCTGACTTTC
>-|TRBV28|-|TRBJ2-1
CASSSLGGEQFF
TGTGCCAGCAGTTCCCTCGGAGGGGAGCAGTTCTTC
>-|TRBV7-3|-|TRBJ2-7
CASSPTSDGSSYEQYF
TGTGCCAGCAGCCCAACCTCGGACGGGAGCTCCTACGAGCAGTACTTC
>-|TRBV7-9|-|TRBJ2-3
CASSPRIDTDTQYF
TGTGCCAGCAGCCCCCGGATCGACACAGATACGCAGTATTTT
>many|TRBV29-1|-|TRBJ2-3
CSVVQATDTQYF
TGCAGCGTCGTTCAGGCCACAGATACGCAGTATTTT
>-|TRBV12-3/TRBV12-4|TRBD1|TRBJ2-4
CASSSQQGLAKNIQYF
TGTGCCAGCAGTTCTCAACAGGGGCTAGCCAAAAACATTCAGTACTTC
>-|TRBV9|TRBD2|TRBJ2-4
CASSDSKTSGKNIQYF
TGTGCCAGCAGCGATTCAAAGACTAGCGGCAAAAACATTCAGTACTTC
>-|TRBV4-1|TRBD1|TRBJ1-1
CASSRYGQGAMSTEAFF
TGCGCCAGCAGCCGTTACGGACAGGGGGCGATGAGTACTGAAGCTTTCTTT
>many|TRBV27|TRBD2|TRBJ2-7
CASRTSGRYHEQYF
TGTGCCAGCAGGACTAGCGGGAGATACCACGAGCAGTACTTC
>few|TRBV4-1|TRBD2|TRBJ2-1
CASSQVPREGNEQFF
TGCGCCAGCAGCCAAGTGCCCAGGGAGGGGAATGAGCAGTTCTTC
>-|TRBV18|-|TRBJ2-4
CASSPGGQTKNIQYF
TGTGCCAGCTCACCAGGGGGGCAAACCAAAAACATTCAGTACTTC
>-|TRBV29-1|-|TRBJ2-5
CSVGGGTKTQYF
TGCAGCGTTGGGGGGGGCACGAAGACCCAGTACTTC
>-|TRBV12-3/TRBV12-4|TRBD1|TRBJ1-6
CASSFITGEGSPLHF
TGTGCCAGCAGTTTCATTACAGGGGAAGGATCACCCCTCCACTTT
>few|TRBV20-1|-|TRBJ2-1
CSATRDYNEQFF
TGCAGTGCAACCCGGGACTACAATGAGCAGTTCTTC
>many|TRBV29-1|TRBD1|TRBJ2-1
CSVEDVGQGVNRVSYNEQFF
TGCAGCGTTGAAGACGTAGGACAGGGGGTGAACCGGGTCTCCTACAATGAGCAGTTCTTC
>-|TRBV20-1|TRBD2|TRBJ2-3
CSARDRWLAEISTDTQYF
TGCAGTGCTAGAGATAGGTGGCTAGCGGAAATTAGCACAGATACGCAGTATTTT
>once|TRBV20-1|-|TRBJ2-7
CSARDPRVGEQYF
TGCAGTGCTAGAGATCCTCGGGTCGGGGAGCAGTACTTC
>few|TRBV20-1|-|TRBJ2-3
CSVSSTDTQYF
TGCAGTGTATCTAGCACAGATACGCAGTATTTT
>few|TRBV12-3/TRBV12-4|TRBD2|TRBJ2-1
CASGPSGKSYNEQFF
TGTGCCAGCGGTCCTAGCGGGAAATCCTACAATGAGCAGTTCTTC
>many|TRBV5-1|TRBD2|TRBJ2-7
CASSLAATSGTNYEQYF
TGCGCCAGCAGCTTGGCAGCCACTAGCGGGACTAACTACGAGCAGTACTTC
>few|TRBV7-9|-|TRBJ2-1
CASSLNREQFF
TGTGCCAGCAGCCTTAACAGGGAGCAGTTCTTC
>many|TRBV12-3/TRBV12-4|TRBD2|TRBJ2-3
CASSLGLAGGLYTQYF
TGTGCCAGCAGTTTAGGACTAGCGGGTGGGTTATATACGCAGTATTTT
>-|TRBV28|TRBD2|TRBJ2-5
CASSSTSGGRLGETQYF
TGTGCCAGCAGTTCGACTAGCGGGGGGCGTCTTGGAGAGACCCAGTACTTC
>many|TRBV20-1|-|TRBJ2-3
CSARFVRDTQYF
TGCAGTGCTAGATTCGTCCGAGATACGCAGTATTTT